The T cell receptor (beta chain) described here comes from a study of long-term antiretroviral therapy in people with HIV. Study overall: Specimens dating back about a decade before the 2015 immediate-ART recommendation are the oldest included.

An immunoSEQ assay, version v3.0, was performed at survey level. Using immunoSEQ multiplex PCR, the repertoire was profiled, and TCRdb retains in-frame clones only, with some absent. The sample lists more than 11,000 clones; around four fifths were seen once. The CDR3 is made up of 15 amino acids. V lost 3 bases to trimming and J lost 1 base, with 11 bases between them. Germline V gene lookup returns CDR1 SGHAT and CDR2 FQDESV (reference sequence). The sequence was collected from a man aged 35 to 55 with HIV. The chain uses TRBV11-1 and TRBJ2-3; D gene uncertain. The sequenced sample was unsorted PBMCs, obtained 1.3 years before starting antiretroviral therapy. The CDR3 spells CASSFAERRTDTQYF. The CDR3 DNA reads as TGTGCCAGCAGCTTTGCCGAGCGCCGCACAGATACGCAGTATTTT.